Following are 20 T cell receptor beta chains from one sample sequenced in a study of blood T cell repertoires in COVID-19. The data were produced by immunoSEQ multiplex PCR, yet TCRdb's version contains in-frame clones alone and is incomplete. The data hold roughly 200,000 clones, with around 85% observed a single time. Sample: PBMCs or T cells enriched from blood (not recorded which). The receptors were gathered from a woman aged 50 to 60 in a cohort exposed to, infected with or recovered from COVID-19 (not recorded which).

The chain combines TRBV5-1 with TRBJ2-1; tentatively, D is TRBD1 (5 bases). Germline V gene data show CDR1 as SGHRS and CDR2 as YFSETQ. V was trimmed by 7 bases and J by 9 bases, leaving 11 bases between them. This CDR3 has 11 amino acids. In DNA, the CDR3 is TGCGCCAGCGTATTAAGGGGTGAGCAGTTCTTC. It yields the protein CASVLRGEQFF.

The chain carries TRBV10-2 and TRBJ2-3, with 11 nucleotides matching TRBD2. This CDR3 is 15 amino acids long. The J segment lost 5 bases and the V segment lost 8 bases, leaving 9 bases of the junction unmatched. Germline CDR1 reads WSHSY; CDR2 reads SAAADI. Here the CDR3 DNA reads TGCGCCAGCTGGGGTAGCGGGGGGGCCAAAGATACGCAGTATTTT. Translating gives CASWGSGGAKDTQYF.

This clone was seen more than once but under ten times. The chain links TRBV7-3 to TRBJ2-7; 9 positions match TRBD2. The CDR3 covers 15 residues. Trimming removed 5 bases from V and 2 bases from J; junction bases left unmatched: 7. CDR1 and CDR2 from the germline V gene are SGHTA and FQGTGA. For the CDR3, the DNA is TGTGCCAGCAGCCCCACTAGCGGGCCGACCTACGAGCAGTACTTC. Translated, it gives CASSPTSGPTYEQYF.

The J gene is TRBJ1-2, the V gene TRBV30; D ambiguous. Trimming pared 3 bases from V and 7 bases from J, leaving 12 bases between. This CDR3 spans 12 amino acids. Germline CDR1 reads GTSNPN; CDR2 reads SVGIG (reference sequence). CDR3 amino acids: CAWSRQEAGYTF. As DNA, the CDR3 is TGTGCCTGGAGCAGGCAGGAAGCTGGCTACACCTTC.

This clone was picked up a small number of times. The rearrangement uses TRBV12-2 and TRBJ1-2; the DNA was not used to check the table's D call, TRBD1. TRBV12-2 is a documented pseudogene. This CDR3 comprises 16 residues. The CDR3 loop is CASRPRCGQGLKGYTF. CDR3 nucleotide sequence: TGTGCAAGTCGCCCAAGGTGTGGACAGGGGCTCAAAGGCTACACCTTC.

CDR3 nucleotide sequence: TGTGCCAGCAGCCCAGGCGGGGGGTGGTCCTATAATTCACCCCTCCACTTT. It codes for CASSPGGGWSYNSPLHF. The rearrangement links TRBV7-2 to TRBJ1-6, with D perhaps matching TRBD1 (5 bases). The length of the CDR3 is 17 residues. Trimming took off 5 bases at V and 1 base at J, with 15 bases between the two ends. From germline, CDR1 is SGHTA and CDR2 FQGNSA.

This clone has only one observation. The CDR3 DNA reads as TGTGCCAGCAGCTTAGCAGGGATTTATGGCTACACCTTC. This translates into CASSLAGIYGYTF. The chain joins TRBV11-2 to TRBJ1-2, with D possibly TRBD1 on 5 matching bases. The germline V gene has CDR1 SGHAT and CDR2 FQNNGV. With 1 base removed from V and 5 bases from J, the gap between germline ends came to 8 bases. The CDR3 loop spans 13 amino acids.

The chain couples TRBV7-9 to TRBJ1-4, with D possibly being TRBD1 (6 bases). The CDR3 has 17 residues. Trimming removed 5 bases from V and 8 bases from J, with 24 bases in between. In germline, CDR1 is SEHNR, CDR2 FQNEAQ (reference sequence). The CDR3 here is CASSPLRSQGKWEKLFF. In nucleotides, the CDR3 is TGTGCCAGCAGCCCCCTTCGATCCCAGGGGAAATGGGAAAAACTGTTTTTT.

The genes are TRBV7-6 and TRBJ1-5; 9 nucleotides line up with TRBD1. The germline V gene has CDR1 SGHVS and CDR2 FNYEAQ. V trimming: 0 bases; J trimming: 3 bases; junction bases outside the gene matches: 9. The CDR3 runs to 18 residues. The CDR3 loop reads CASSLAPFGTGINQPQHF. In DNA form, the CDR3 reads TGTGCCAGCAGCTTAGCGCCGTTTGGGACAGGGATCAATCAGCCCCAGCATTTT. The full variable domain, its missing parts supplied by reference TRBV7-6 and TRBJ1-5, is GAGVSQSPRYKVTKRGQDVALRCDPISGHVSLYWYRQALGQGPEFLTYFNYEAQQDKSGLPNDRFSAERPEGSISTLTIQRTEQRDSAMYRCASSLAPFGTGINQPQHFGDGTRLSIL.

The gene calls are TRBV19 and TRBJ2-3, with a weak D call TRBD1 (5 bases). Trimming took off 10 bases at V and 1 base at J, with 15 bases between the two ends. CDR1 and CDR2 from the germline V gene are LNHDA and SQIVND (reference sequence). This CDR3 has 14 amino acids. CDR3 DNA: TGTGCCACTACAGGATTGTCGGGCACAGATACGCAGTATTTT. Translated, it gives CATTGLSGTDTQYF.

The rearrangement uses TRBV7-3 and TRBJ2-6; 7 nucleotides line up with TRBD1. The CDR3 loop spans 17 amino acids. CDR1 and CDR2 (germline): SGHTA, FQGTGA. J was trimmed by 2 bases and V by 5 bases; bases with no gene match: 9. CDR3 region: CASSKPGQRTGANVLTF. In DNA form, the CDR3 reads TGTGCCAGCAGCAAACCGGGACAGAGAACTGGGGCCAACGTCCTGACTTTC.

As DNA, the CDR3 is TGTGCCAGCAGTCAGCAGGGGGAGGCAGATACGCAGTATTTT. It specifies CASSQQGEADTQYF. V usage is TRBV6-2 or TRBV6-3 and J usage is TRBJ2-3; maybe TRBD1 (7 bases). The germline V gene has CDR1 MNHEY and CDR2 SVGEGT. The V gene lost 5 bases and the J gene lost 4 bases, with 13 bases spanning the gap. The CDR3 runs 14 residues.

The chain joins TRBV6-5 to TRBJ1-6, with 8 bases lining up with TRBD1. The CDR3 sequence is 14 residues long. Trimming took 7 bases from V and 13 from J; bases not matched to a gene: 12. Per the germline V gene, CDR1 is MNHEY and CDR2 is SVGAGI. CDR3 bases: TGTGCCAGCAATACCGGGACAGGCATATCTCCCCTCCACTTT. Translation gives CASNTGTGISPLHF.

The genes are TRBV10-3 and TRBJ1-5, with 8 bases matching TRBD1. From germline, CDR1 is ENHRY and CDR2 SYGVKD. This CDR3 is 16 amino acids long. V was pared by 2 bases and J by 6 bases, with 9 bases of the junction left unmatched. CDR3 protein: CAISERTGTGLQPQHF. In DNA form, the CDR3 reads TGTGCCATCAGTGAGAGAACCGGGACAGGTCTTCAGCCCCAGCATTTT.

Comment on this clone: Other nucleotide sequences in the sample specify the same CDR3. The CDR3 region has the DNA TGCGCCAGCAGCCGGACTCGCCAAGAGACCCAGTACTTC. Its translation: CASSRTRQETQYF. The chain links TRBV5-1 to TRBJ2-5; the D gene is possibly TRBD2 (5 bases). This CDR3 comprises 13 residues. The V gene lost 4 bases and the J gene lost 1 base, with 8 bases spanning the gap. Germline CDR1 is SGHRS and CDR2 is YFSETQ.

The chain couples TRBV7-3 to TRBJ2-5; 9 nucleotides align to TRBD2. The ends lost 4 bases at V and 2 bases at J; junction bases unmatched: 2. Germline assignment: CDR1 SGHTA and CDR2 FQGTGA. The CDR3 spans 14 residues. The CDR3 region is CASSSAGGQETQYF. DNA for the CDR3: TGTGCCAGCAGCTCCGCGGGGGGGCAAGAGACCCAGTACTTC.

The chain links TRBV3-1 (or the pseudogene TRBV3-2) to TRBJ2-7; 9 bases are a match to TRBD2. This CDR3 comprises 15 residues. Germline V gene sequence: CDR1 LGHDT, CDR2 YNNKEL (reference sequence). With 4 bases clipped from V and 0 bases from J, the junction kept 4 bases outside the gene matches. The CDR3 here is CASSLLAGRSYEQYF. CDR3 coding DNA: TGTGCCAGCAGCCTACTAGCGGGCCGCTCCTACGAGCAGTACTTC.

This clone was counted once. The rearrangement joins TRBV7-2 to TRBJ1-6, with TRBD1 as a possible D gene (5 bases). Germline V gene lookup returns CDR1 SGHTA and CDR2 FQGNSA. The CDR3 has 14 amino acids. Trimming pared 5 bases from V and 9 bases from J, leaving 14 bases between. The CDR3 DNA reads as TGTGCCAGCAGCAATCAGGGTTCACGTTCACCCCTCCACTTT. This codes for CASSNQGSRSPLHF.

This clone was seen a few times. V usage is TRBV6-5 and J usage is TRBJ2-1, with a weak D call TRBD2 (6 bases). V was clipped by 4 bases and J by 7 bases, with 17 bases between them. The CDR3 has 15 amino acids. CDR1 and CDR2 (germline): MNHEY, SVGAGI. The CDR3 DNA follows: TGTGCCAGCAGTTCTCCCAGGACGGGGAGGAATGAGCAGTTCTTC. Residues: CASSSPRTGRNEQFF.

The genes are TRBV6-2 or TRBV6-3 and TRBJ2-1; TRBD1 is a possible D gene (5 bases). This CDR3 has 15 residues. Germline V gene lookup returns CDR1 MNHEY and CDR2 SVGEGT. The V end was cut by 3 bases, the J end by 2 bases, with 11 bases between. The CDR3 coding sequence is TGTGCCAGCAGTTATAGGGGTCTTACCTACAATGAGCAGTTCTTC. This codes for CASSYRGLTYNEQFF.